The 11 T cell receptor beta chains given below trace back to one sample, sequenced in a study of cytomegalovirus exposure and HLA in healthy donors. The study ran its PCR with 60 Vbeta and 13 Jbeta primers. The repertoire was sequenced with immunoSEQ multiplex PCR; TCRdb's copy has only in-frame clones and lacks some. Among about 89,000 clones listed, about two thirds were seen once. The sample taken for sequencing was PBMCs. These receptor sequences come from a human donor in good health.

To note about this clone: Within the sample, other DNA sequences also encode this same CDR3. The chain combines TRBV11-2 with TRBJ1-6, with 7 bases aligning to TRBD1. J lost 5 bases, V lost 1 base, and 2 bases had no gene match. Germline V lookup: CDR1 SGHAT, CDR2 FQNNGV. This CDR3 has 15 amino acids. CDR3 in DNA: TGTGCCAGCAGCTTAGTCGGGACAGATAATTCACCCCTCCACTTT. It translates to CASSLVGTDNSPLHF.

This clone has only a few counts. This chain joins TRBV18 and TRBJ2-1; a weak D match, TRBD2 (6 bases). CDR1 and CDR2 (germline): KGHSH, LQKENI. This CDR3 has 16 residues. Between the trimmed V and J ends, which lost 1 base and 0 bases, there was a span of 10 bases. CDR3 nucleotide sequence: TGTGCCAGCTCACCACGGACTACTAGCTCCTACAATGAGCAGTTCTTC. Its translation: CASSPRTTSSYNEQFF.

J is TRBJ2-5 and V is TRBV18; D unresolved. CDR3 length: 14 amino acids. CDR1 KGHSH and CDR2 LQKENI come from the germline V gene. With 3 bases removed from V and 10 bases from J, the gap between germline ends came to 18 bases. CDR3 nucleotides: TGTGCCAGCTCACCTTTAATGGGCTGGTCGGTCCAGTACTTC. It yields the protein CASSPLMGWSVQYF. Full variable domain (missing parts from reference TRBV18 and TRBJ2-5): NAGVMQNPRHLVRRRGQEARLRCSPMKGHSHVYWYRQLPEEGLKFMVYLQKENIIDESGMPKERFSAEFPKEGPSILRIQQVVRGDSAAYFCASSPLMGWSVQYFGPGTRLLVL.

The chain has TRBV6-5 and TRBJ1-2; 9 positions agree with TRBD1. Losses at the gene ends were 4 bases for V and 4 bases for J; bases not matched to a gene: 4. From germline, CDR1 is MNHEY and CDR2 SVGAGI. The CDR3 extends over 14 amino acids. The CDR3 spells CASSSGQGIYGYTF. CDR3 nucleotides: TGTGCCAGCAGTTCCGGACAGGGGATCTATGGCTACACCTTC.

This clone occurred once. This rearrangement joins TRBV19 to TRBJ1-4, with 7 positions matching TRBD1. The CDR3 is 16 residues long. Germline V lookup: CDR1 LNHDA, CDR2 SQIVND (reference sequence). The V segment lost 5 bases and the J segment 4 bases; nucleotides outside the gene matches: 10. The CDR3 DNA is TGTGCCAGTAGTCTCATTATCGGACAGGTTAATGAAAAACTGTTTTTT. The encoded protein is CASSLIIGQVNEKLFF.

The chain joins TRBV9 to TRBJ2-7; TRBD2 is a possible D gene (7 bases). The CDR3 contains 16 residues. Germline values: CDR1 SGDLS, CDR2 YYNGEE. V was pared by 0 bases and J by 1 base, with 14 bases between. In nucleotides, the CDR3 is TGTGCCAGCAGCGTAGCGGGGGGCTTTAGGTCCTACGAGCAGTACTTC. It translates to CASSVAGGFRSYEQYF.

This clone has a handful of counts. The chain is built from TRBV27 and TRBJ1-2; perhaps TRBD1 as D (5 bases). This CDR3 has 15 residues. V was cut by 0 bases and J by 8 bases, with 16 bases left in between. Per the germline V gene, CDR1 is MNHEY and CDR2 is SMNVEV (reference sequence). CDR3 coding DNA: TGTGCCAGCAGTTTATCGTTCTCCAGGGAGGTAGGCTACACCTTC. This sequence encodes CASSLSFSREVGYTF.

The chain joins TRBV4-1 to TRBJ1-1, with 8 bases that match TRBD1. This CDR3 spans 19 amino acids. With V trimmed by 2 bases and J by 0 bases, 14 bases remained unmatched. Germline assignment: CDR1 MGHRA and CDR2 YSYEKL. The CDR3 sequence: CASSQYRMRQGKVNTEAFF. The CDR3, as DNA: TGCGCCAGCAGCCAATATAGGATGAGACAGGGGAAGGTGAACACTGAAGCTTTCTTT.

DNA of the CDR3: TGTGCCAGTAGTGGACAGGGGGCTGGAAACACCATATATTTT. It is translated as CASSGQGAGNTIYF. V and J are TRBV19 and TRBJ1-3, with 10 nucleotides matching TRBD1. The CDR3 length is 14 residues. The V gene's germline CDR1 is LNHDA and CDR2 SQIVND (reference sequence). V was clipped by 5 bases and J by 2 bases; unmatched bases: 0.

The chain carries TRBV2 and TRBJ2-7; maybe TRBD2 (6 bases). This CDR3 spans 13 amino acids. The ends were cut back, 3 bases at V and 5 bases at J, with 11 bases in the middle. Germline lookup yields CDR1 SNHLY and CDR2 FYNNEI. The chain's CDR3 is CASSEGGPNEQYF. The CDR3 region has the DNA TGTGCCAGCAGTGAGGGGGGTCCGAACGAGCAGTACTTC.

The chain recombines TRBV7-3 with TRBJ1-2; weak D call: TRBD1 (5 bases). Germline V gene data show CDR1 as SGHTA and CDR2 as FQGTGA. Trimming left V 5 bases short and J 4 bases short, with 17 bases between. CDR3 length equals 15 residues. The CDR3 nucleotides read TGTGCCAGCAGCCGTAGGGCGGGGGGGGTCTATGGCTACACCTTC. Residues: CASSRRAGGVYGYTF.